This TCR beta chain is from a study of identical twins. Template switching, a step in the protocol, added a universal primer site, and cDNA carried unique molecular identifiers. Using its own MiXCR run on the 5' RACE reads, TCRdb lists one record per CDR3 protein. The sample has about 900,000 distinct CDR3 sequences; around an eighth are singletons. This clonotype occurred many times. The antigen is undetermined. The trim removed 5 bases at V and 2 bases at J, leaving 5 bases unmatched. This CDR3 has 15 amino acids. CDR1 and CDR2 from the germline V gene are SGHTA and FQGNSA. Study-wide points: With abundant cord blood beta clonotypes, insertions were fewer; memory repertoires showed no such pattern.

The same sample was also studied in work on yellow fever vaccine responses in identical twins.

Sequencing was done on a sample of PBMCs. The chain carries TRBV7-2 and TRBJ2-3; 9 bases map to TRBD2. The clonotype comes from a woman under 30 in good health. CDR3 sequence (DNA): TGTGCCAGCAGCACAGCGGGGGGATACACAGATACGCAGTATTTT. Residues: CASSTAGGYTDTQYF. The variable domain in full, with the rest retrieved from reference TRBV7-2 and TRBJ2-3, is GAGVSQSPSNKVTEKGKDVELRCDPISGHTALYWYRQSLGQGLEFLIYFQGNSAPDKSGLPSDRFSAERTGGSVSTLTIQRTQQEDSAVYLCASSTAGGYTDTQYFGPGTRLTVL.